Presented here are 12 T cell receptor beta chains from one specimen sequenced in a study of T cell responses to AZD1222 COVID-19 vaccine. Only in-frame clones appear in the TCRdb table, and some are missing; sequencing was by immunoSEQ multiplex PCR. Found here are 150,000 to 200,000 clones, roughly nine tenths of them singletons; the top ten hold 1.5% to 2%. Sequenced material: peripheral blood, taken on day 0 of AZD1222 vaccination. The receptors were gathered from an adult in good health.

The chain recombines TRBV15 with TRBJ2-1, with D hard to call. V was cut by 0 bases and J by 0 bases, with 9 bases left in between. This CDR3 has 16 residues. Germline V gene sequence: CDR1 LNHNV, CDR2 YYDKDF (reference sequence). The CDR3 DNA sequence: TGTGCCACCAGCAGAGATCTGCTGAGCTCCTACAATGAGCAGTTCTTC. It is translated as CATSRDLLSSYNEQFF.

The chain links TRBV3-1 (or the pseudogene TRBV3-2) to TRBJ1-1, with D possibly being TRBD1 (5 bases). In germline, CDR1 is LGHDT, CDR2 YNNKEL (reference sequence). V shed 1 base and J shed 3 bases, with 9 bases lying between them. The length of the CDR3 is 14 residues. The CDR3 loop is CASSQGGAHTEAFF. CDR3 in DNA: TGTGCCAGCAGCCAAGGAGGGGCTCACACTGAAGCTTTCTTT.

The V and J genes are TRBV10-1 and TRBJ2-2; D unresolved. CDR1 and CDR2 from the germline V gene are WNHNN and SYGVQD (reference sequence). This CDR3 region has 15 residues. Trimming left V 3 bases short and J 6 bases short, with 14 bases between. The CDR3 nucleotides read TGCGCCAGCAGTGAAATCCCCTTCCATCCCGGGGAGCTGTTTTTT. Protein sequence: CASSEIPFHPGELFF.

This chain joins TRBV5-1 and TRBJ2-7, with D uncertain. V was clipped by 5 bases and J by 2 bases, with 20 bases between them. The CDR3 runs to 16 residues. Per germline, CDR1 SGHRS and CDR2 YFSETQ. The CDR3 DNA follows: TGCGCCAGCAGACTCGCTTCCTCGCCAGGAGCCTACGAGCAGTACTTC. This translates into CASRLASSPGAYEQYF.

With respect to this clone: Other DNA sequences within the sample encode an identical CDR3. The chain has TRBV29-1 and TRBJ1-1, with D hard to call. V was trimmed by 5 bases and J by 0 bases, leaving 4 bases between them. The CDR3 is 11 amino acids. Germline V gene sequence: CDR1 SQVTM, CDR2 ANQGSEA. CDR3 bases: TGCAGCGTTTCAGTGAACACTGAAGCTTTCTTT. It codes for CSVSVNTEAFF.

The chain recombines TRBV3-1 (or the pseudogene TRBV3-2) with TRBJ1-5, with TRBD1 as a possible D gene (5 bases). This CDR3 spans 17 amino acids. Germline values: CDR1 LGHDT, CDR2 YNNKEL (reference sequence). With 4 bases removed from V and 6 bases from J, the gap between germline ends came to 22 bases. This chain's CDR3 is CASSPGTRITNVQPQHF. The CDR3 nucleotides read TGTGCCAGCAGCCCCGGGACGCGGATAACTAACGTTCAGCCCCAGCATTTT.

The chain uses TRBV5-6 and TRBJ1-1; 7 nucleotides line up with TRBD1. J gave up 5 bases and V 4 bases, and 14 bases lay outside the gene matches. The CDR3 is 16 residues long. CDR1 SGHDT and CDR2 YYEEEE come from the germline V gene. In nucleotides, the CDR3 is TGTGCCAGCAGCGTAATCCCAGGGGGGCCGGGGACTGAAGCTTTCTTT. The encoded protein is CASSVIPGGPGTEAFF.

This chain uses TRBV10-2 with TRBJ2-1; a weak D match, TRBD1 (6 bases). CDR3 length equals 14 residues. The germline V gene has CDR1 WSHSY and CDR2 SAAADI. V was cut by 4 bases and J by 4 bases, with 11 bases left in between. The CDR3 DNA sequence: TGCGCCAGCAGTGCGGGTAGGGGGTACAATGAGCAGTTCTTC. It codes for CASSAGRGYNEQFF.

The chain recombines TRBV28 with TRBJ1-2; 7 nucleotides align to TRBD1. This CDR3 region has 14 residues. Looked up from germline, CDR1 is MDHEN and CDR2 is SYDVKM. With V trimmed by 5 bases and J by 9 bases, 12 bases remained unmatched. CDR3 DNA: TGTGCCAGCAGTCATCGGACAGGAAGCAGGAGCTACACCTTC. This codes for CASSHRTGSRSYTF.

The chain couples TRBV9 to TRBJ1-2, with D unresolved. Trimming pared 4 bases from V and 0 bases from J, leaving 16 bases between. CDR3 size: 16 residues. Looked up from germline, CDR1 is SGDLS and CDR2 is YYNGEE. The CDR3 loop is CASSPPPGRANYGYTF. The CDR3 nucleotides read TGTGCCAGCAGCCCACCCCCGGGTCGAGCTAACTATGGCTACACCTTC.

This clone was detected once. The chain uses TRBV30 and TRBJ1-1, with D uncertain. Germline V lookup: CDR1 GTSNPN, CDR2 SVGIG (reference sequence). V was clipped by 1 base and J by 0 bases, with 9 bases between them. This CDR3 region has 14 residues. This CDR3 reads CAWSGLTMNTEAFF. The DNA of the CDR3 is TGTGCCTGGAGTGGGCTCACAATGAACACTGAAGCTTTCTTT.

The rearrangement joins TRBV11-2 to TRBJ2-7; a weak D match, TRBD2 (5 bases). The CDR3 has 14 amino acids. Trimming left V 5 bases short and J 2 bases short, with 13 bases between. Germline CDR1 and CDR2: SGHAT and FQNNGV. This chain's CDR3 is CASSLNGGPYEQYF. The CDR3, as DNA: TGTGCCAGCAGCCTAAATGGCGGGCCCTACGAGCAGTACTTC.